These 3 T cell receptor beta chains were all obtained from the same sample, sequenced in a study of cytomegalovirus exposure and HLA in healthy donors (dated by TCRdb to about 2017). Library preparation was by the immunoSEQ multiplex PCR assay. A mixture of 60 forward primers for TCR Vbeta segments and 13 reverse primers for TCR Jbeta segments was used in the multiplex PCR. In its TCRdb copy, this immuneACCESS table keeps in-frame sequences only and misses some clones. Where compared with another copy, unresolved V genes explain less than half of these, and the others have no known cause. This sample comprises more than 85,000 clones, about two thirds of them detected only once. Roughly 5.9% of the sample lies in the top ten. The sample consisted of PBMCs. These receptors were collected from a woman in her seventies in good health and CMV-seropositive.

The chain couples TRBV7-9 to TRBJ2-2; 13 bases map to TRBD2. With V trimmed by 6 bases and J by 6 bases, 4 bases remained unmatched. The CDR3 runs 15 residues. Germline loops: CDR1 SEHNR, CDR2 FQNEAQ (reference sequence). This CDR3 is CASSGGLAGAGELFF. CDR3 coding DNA: TGTGCCAGCAGTGGCGGACTAGCGGGGGCCGGGGAGCTGTTTTTT.

The sample holds a few counts of this clone. V is TRBV4-3 and J is TRBJ1-1, with D perhaps matching TRBD1 (6 bases). V lost 4 bases to trimming and J lost 1 base, with 13 bases between them. The germline V gene encodes CDR1 LGHNA and CDR2 YSLEER. The CDR3 runs 15 residues. CDR3 in amino acids: CASSPQTGTNTEAFF. The DNA of the CDR3 is TGCGCCAGCAGCCCGCAGACAGGAACGAACACTGAAGCTTTCTTT.

The DNA for the CDR3 is TGCGCCAGCAGCTCAGGACAAGGGACGCAGTATTTT. This translates into CASSSGQGTQYF. The chain combines TRBV5-1 with TRBJ2-3; a weak D match, TRBD1 (5 bases). Trimming stripped 3 bases from V and 9 bases from J, with 11 bases between. The germline V gene encodes CDR1 SGHRS and CDR2 YFSETQ. The CDR3 totals 12 residues.